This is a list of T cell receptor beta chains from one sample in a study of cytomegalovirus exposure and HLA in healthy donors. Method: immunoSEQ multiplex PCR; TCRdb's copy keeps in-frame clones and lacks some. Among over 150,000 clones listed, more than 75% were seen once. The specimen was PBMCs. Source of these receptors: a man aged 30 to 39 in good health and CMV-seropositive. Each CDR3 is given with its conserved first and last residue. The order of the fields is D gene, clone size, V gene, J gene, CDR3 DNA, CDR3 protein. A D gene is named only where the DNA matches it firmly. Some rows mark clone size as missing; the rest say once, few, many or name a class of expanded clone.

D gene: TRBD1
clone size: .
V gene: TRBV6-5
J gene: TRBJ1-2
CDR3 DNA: TGTGCCAGCAGTTACACTCGGACAGGGGGAAACTATGGCTACACCTTC
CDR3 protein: CASSYTRTGGNYGYTF

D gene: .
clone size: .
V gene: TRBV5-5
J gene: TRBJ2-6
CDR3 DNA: TGTGCCAGCAGCTTGGAGGTGGGCGCTGGGGCCAACGTCCTGACTTTC
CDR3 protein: CASSLEVGAGANVLTF

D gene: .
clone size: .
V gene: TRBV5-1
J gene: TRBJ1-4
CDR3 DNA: TGCGCCAGCAGCTTGGAGGGGCGCGCGGAGGAAAAACTGTTTTTT
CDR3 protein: CASSLEGRAEEKLFF

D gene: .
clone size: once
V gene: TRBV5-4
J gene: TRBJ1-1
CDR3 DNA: TGTGCCAGCAGCCCTACCACGGGCACTGAAGCTTTCTTT
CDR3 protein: CASSPTTGTEAFF

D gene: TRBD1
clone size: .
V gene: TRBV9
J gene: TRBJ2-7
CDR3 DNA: TGTGCCAGCAGCGATTCGGGGACAGGGGCCTACGAGCAGTACTTC
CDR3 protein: CASSDSGTGAYEQYF

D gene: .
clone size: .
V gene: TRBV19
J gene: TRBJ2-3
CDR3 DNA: TGTGCCAGTAGTTCTTGGACAGGCGGGGGCACAGATACGCAGTATTTT
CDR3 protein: CASSSWTGGGTDTQYF

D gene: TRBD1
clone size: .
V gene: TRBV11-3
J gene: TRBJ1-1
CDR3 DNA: TGTGCCAGCAGCTTAGCGGGACAGGCAAACACTGAAGCTTTCTTT
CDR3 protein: CASSLAGQANTEAFF

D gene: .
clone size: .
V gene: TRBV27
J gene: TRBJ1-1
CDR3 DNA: TGTGCCAGCAGTTTACCCGGGGAAGGCACTGAAGCTTTCTTT
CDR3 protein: CASSLPGEGTEAFF

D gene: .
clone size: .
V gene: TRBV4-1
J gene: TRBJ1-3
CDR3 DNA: TGCGCCAGCAGCCAAGATGGGCGCGCCGGCTCTGGAAACACCATATATTTT
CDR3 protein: CASSQDGRAGSGNTIYF

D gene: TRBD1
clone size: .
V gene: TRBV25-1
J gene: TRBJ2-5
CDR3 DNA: TGTGCCAGCAGCGAGACAGGGGGCCGGGAGACCCAGTACTTC
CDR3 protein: CASSETGGRETQYF

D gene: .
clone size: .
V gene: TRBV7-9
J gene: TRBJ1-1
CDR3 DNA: TGTGCCAGCAGCTCACAGGGCCTAAACACTGAAGCTTTCTTT
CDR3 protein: CASSSQGLNTEAFF

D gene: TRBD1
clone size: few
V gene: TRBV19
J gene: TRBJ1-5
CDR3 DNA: TGTGCCAGTAACGGGGACAGTATAAACAATCAGCCCCAGCATTTT
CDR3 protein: CASNGDSINNQPQHF

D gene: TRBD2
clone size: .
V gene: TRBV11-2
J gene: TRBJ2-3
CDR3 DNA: TGTGCCAGCAGCCCTGGGACTAGAGATACGCAGTATTTT
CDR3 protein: CASSPGTRDTQYF

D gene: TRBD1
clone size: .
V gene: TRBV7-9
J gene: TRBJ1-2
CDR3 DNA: TGTGCCAGCAGCTTACCCGACAGGGGGTTTGGCTACACCTTC
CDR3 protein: CASSLPDRGFGYTF

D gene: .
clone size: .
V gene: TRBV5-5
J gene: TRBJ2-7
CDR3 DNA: TGTGCCAGCAGCTTGGTAGGGACAAGGCCCAAGGTCTACGAGCAGTACTTC
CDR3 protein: CASSLVGTRPKVYEQYF